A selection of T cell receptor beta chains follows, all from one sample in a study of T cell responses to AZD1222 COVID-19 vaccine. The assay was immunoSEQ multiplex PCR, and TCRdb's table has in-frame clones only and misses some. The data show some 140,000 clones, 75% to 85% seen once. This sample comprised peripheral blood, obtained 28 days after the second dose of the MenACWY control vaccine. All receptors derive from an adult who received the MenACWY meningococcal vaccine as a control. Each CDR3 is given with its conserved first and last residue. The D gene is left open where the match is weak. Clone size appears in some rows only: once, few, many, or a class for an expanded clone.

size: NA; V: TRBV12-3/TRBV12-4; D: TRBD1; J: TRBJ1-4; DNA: TGTGCCAGCAGTCCCGGGACAGGGGAAAAACTGTTTTTT; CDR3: CASSPGTGEKLFF
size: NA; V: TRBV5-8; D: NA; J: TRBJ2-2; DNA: TGTGCCAGCAGCTGGGGATGGGAAGTGAACACCGGGGAGCTGTTTTTT; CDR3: CASSWGWEVNTGELFF
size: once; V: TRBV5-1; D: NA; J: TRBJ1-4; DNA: TGCGCCAGCAGTCTTAATACCGGGACCCTCGCAACTAATGAAAAACTGTTTTTT; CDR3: CASSLNTGTLATNEKLFF
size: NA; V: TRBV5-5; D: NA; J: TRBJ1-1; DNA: TGTGCCAGCAGCTTGGCCCCTACTTTCGCCGCTACTGAAGCTTTCTTT; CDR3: CASSLAPTFAATEAFF
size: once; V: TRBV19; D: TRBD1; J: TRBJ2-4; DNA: TGTGCCAGCCGGGACAGGGAAGGACAGAAAAACATTCAGTACTTC; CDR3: CASRDREGQKNIQYF
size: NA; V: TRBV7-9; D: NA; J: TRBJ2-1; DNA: TGTGCCAGCAGCTTAATCGGGGGTCCCCCCTACAATGAGCAGTTCTTC; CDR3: CASSLIGGPPYNEQFF
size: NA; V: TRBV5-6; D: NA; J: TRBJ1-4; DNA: TGTGCCAGCAGCGCCAGGGAGGGTCGAGAAAACGGAAAACTGTTTTTT; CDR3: CASSAREGRENGKLFF
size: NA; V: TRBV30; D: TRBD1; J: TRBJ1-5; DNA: TGTGCCTGGAGAGGACAGGGGGGCAATCAGCCCCAGCATTTT; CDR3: CAWRGQGGNQPQHF
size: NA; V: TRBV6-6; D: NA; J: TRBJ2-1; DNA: TGTGCCAGCAGTTCTCCTCCCGATGAGCAGTTCTTC; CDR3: CASSSPPDEQFF
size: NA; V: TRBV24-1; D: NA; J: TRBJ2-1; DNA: TGTGCCACCAGTGGAGGCAATGAGCAGTTCTTC; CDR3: CATSGGNEQFF
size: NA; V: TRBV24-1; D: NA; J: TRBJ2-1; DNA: TGTGCCACCAGTGATTTTGGTAAAGGGGGTGAGCAGTTCTTC; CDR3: CATSDFGKGGEQFF
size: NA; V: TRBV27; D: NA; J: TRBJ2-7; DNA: TGTGCCAGCAGTTTATTTTGGGGACCGGTCTACGAGCAGTACTTC; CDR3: CASSLFWGPVYEQYF
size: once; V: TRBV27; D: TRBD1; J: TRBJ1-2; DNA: TGTGCCAGCGGACTGGACAGGGGGTTTGGCTACACCTTC; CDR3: CASGLDRGFGYTF
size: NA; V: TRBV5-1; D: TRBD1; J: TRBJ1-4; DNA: TGCACCAGCAGCGTGGCCGGGACAGCTAATGAAAAACTGTTTTTT; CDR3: CTSSVAGTANEKLFF
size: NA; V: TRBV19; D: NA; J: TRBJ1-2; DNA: TGTGCCAGTAGTAGCATCGGCGAGGCCCGCGCGGGCTACACCTTC; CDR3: CASSSIGEARAGYTF
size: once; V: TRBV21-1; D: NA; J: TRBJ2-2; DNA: TGTGCCAGCAGCAATGACCGGGCGGGAGCGAACACCGGGGAGCTGTTTTTT; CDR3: CASSNDRAGANTGELFF
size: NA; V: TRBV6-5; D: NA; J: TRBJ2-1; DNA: TGTGCCAGCAGCGACCGAGAGCACAGGGAGAATGAGCAGTTCTTC; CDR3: CASSDREHRENEQFF
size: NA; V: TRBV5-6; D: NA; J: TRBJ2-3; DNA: TGTGCCAGCAGCTTATGGGGATATACAGATACGCAGTATTTT; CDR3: CASSLWGYTDTQYF
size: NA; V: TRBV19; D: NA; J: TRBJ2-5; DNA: TGTGCCACCAGAACCGGGACGGACCAAGAGACCCAGTACTTC; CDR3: CATRTGTDQETQYF
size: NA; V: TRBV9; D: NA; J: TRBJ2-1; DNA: TGTGCCAGCAGCGTAGGTGCGGACTCCCATGAGCAGTTCTTC; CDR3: CASSVGADSHEQFF
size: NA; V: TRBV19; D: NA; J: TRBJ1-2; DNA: TGTGCCAGTAAGGCAGCCACGCGAGGCTACACCTTC; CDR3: CASKAATRGYTF
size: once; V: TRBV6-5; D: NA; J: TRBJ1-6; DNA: TGTGCCCCACGGAGGGGACAAAATTCACCCCTCCACTTT; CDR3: CAPRRGQNSPLHF
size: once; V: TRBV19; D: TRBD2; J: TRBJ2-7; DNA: TGTGCCAGTAGTACCAGGACTAGCGGATACGAGCAGTACTTC; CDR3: CASSTRTSGYEQYF
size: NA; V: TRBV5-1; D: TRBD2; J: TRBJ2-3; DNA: TGCGCCAGCAGCTTGGAACCTCGAGCGGGGGGCTTCGCAGATACGCAGTATTTT; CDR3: CASSLEPRAGGFADTQYF
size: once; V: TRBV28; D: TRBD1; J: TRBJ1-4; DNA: TGTGCCAGTTCGGGACAGAATGAAAAACTGTTTTTT; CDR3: CASSGQNEKLFF
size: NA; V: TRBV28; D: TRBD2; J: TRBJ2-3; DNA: TGTGCCAGCAACGTCGCGGGAGTTAGCACAGATACGCAGTATTTT; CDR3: CASNVAGVSTDTQYF
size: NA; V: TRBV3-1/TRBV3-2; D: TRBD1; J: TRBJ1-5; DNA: TGTGCCAGCAGCAACGGACAGGGGGCGATTCAGCCCCAGCATTTT; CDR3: CASSNGQGAIQPQHF
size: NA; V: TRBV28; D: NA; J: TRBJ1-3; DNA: TGTGCCAGCATGAGTTACAGGGACGGAAACACCATATATTTT; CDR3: CASMSYRDGNTIYF
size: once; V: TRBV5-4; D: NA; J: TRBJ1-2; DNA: TGTGCCAGCAGCCCGAGTGGGAGTGGCCACTATGGCTACACCTTC; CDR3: CASSPSGSGHYGYTF
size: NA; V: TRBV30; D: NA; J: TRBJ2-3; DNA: TGTGCCTGGAGTCCCCAGGGGGGAGCAGATACGCAGTATTTT; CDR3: CAWSPQGGADTQYF
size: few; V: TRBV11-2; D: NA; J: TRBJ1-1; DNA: TGTGCCAGCAGCTTAGATTTCGGACAGCAAGCTTTCTTT; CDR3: CASSLDFGQQAFF
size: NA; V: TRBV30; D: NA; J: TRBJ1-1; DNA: TGTGCCTGGGACCTTAGACGGCTGAACACTGAAGCTTTCTTT; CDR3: CAWDLRRLNTEAFF
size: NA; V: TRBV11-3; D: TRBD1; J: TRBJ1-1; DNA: TGTGCCAGCAGCGGACAGGGCTCCATGAACACTGAAGCTTTCTTT; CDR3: CASSGQGSMNTEAFF